This T cell receptor beta chain was identified during a study of T-cell reconstitution after alpha-beta-depleted transplantation in children. V lost 5 bases, J lost 4 bases, and 14 bases stayed unmatched. The CDR3 runs 16 residues. Germline V gives CDR1 DFQATT, CDR2 SNEGSKA (reference sequence). Unique molecular identifiers were used to barcode this TCRbeta library. TCRdb ran MiXCR on the PCR reads and lists one entry per CDR3 protein. The sample contains 800,000 to 1,000,000 distinct CDR3 sequences, about 29% of which appear only once. This clonotype has only a few counts. Its antigen is as yet unknown. Findings and limits, study-wide: About two months after transplant, alpha-beta T cells reportedly came from several hundred expanded graft clones. The high TCRbeta diversity at day 60 in some patients came from surviving recipient T cells and thymic progenitors. T cells produced anew were the main source of T-cell counts and diversity one year after transplant.

The chain joins TRBV20-1 to TRBJ2-5; 9 bases are shared with TRBD2. The TCR originated in a boy under three years old who had a stem cell transplant for SCID, so the T cells may come from the graft donor. Sequencing used PBMCs, mostly from graft donor cells, obtained 360 days after TCRalphabeta/CD19-depleted stem cell transplant. The CDR3, as DNA: TGCAGTGCTGAGGGCCCGGGACTAGCATCACGAGAGACCCAGTACTTC. Translating gives CSAEGPGLASRETQYF.